The clone carrying this T cell receptor (beta chain) was observed many times. In the library, individual cDNA molecules carried attached unique molecular identifiers. In TCRdb, the 5' RACE reads were re-called with MiXCR into one record per CDR3 protein. The sample contains 20,000 to 30,000 distinct CDR3 sequences, around 4.2% of which appear only once. This sample stems from a study of early T cells in non-severe SARS-CoV-2 infection. Study information: Chains from this unsorted whole-blood bulk RNA could not be paired.

The germline V gene has CDR1 SGDLS and CDR2 YYNGEE. V dropped 0 bases and J dropped 6 bases, with 12 bases sitting between them. This CDR3 comprises 14 residues. Sequences were obtained from whole blood. This chain uses TRBV9 with TRBJ1-1, with D tentatively TRBD1 (5 bases). The sequence was obtained from an adult who was a healthcare worker with PCR-confirmed SARS-CoV-2 infection or an uninfected control (not recorded which). CDR3: CASSVENVGAEAFF. CDR3 DNA: TGTGCCAGCAGCGTAGAAAACGTAGGGGCTGAAGCTTTCTTT.